Included here is one T cell receptor (beta chain) sequence, with context. Method: immunoSEQ multiplex PCR; TCRdb's copy keeps in-frame clones and lacks some. This table has about 180,000 clones, around 85% appearing once. The germline gives CDR1 MDHEN, CDR2 SYDVKM. V was clipped by 6 bases and J by 8 bases; unmatched bases: 6. This CDR3 is 12 amino acids long. The sample is drawn from a study of Ad26.COV2.S vaccination and SARS-CoV-2 variants. The V call is TRBV28, the J call TRBJ1-2; TRBD1 matches 7 bases. This TCR was recovered from a human donor who had recovered from COVID-19. This specimen consisted of peripheral blood, obtained after recovery from COVID-19. The CDR3: CASSQAGGGYTF. The CDR3 DNA reads as TGTGCCAGCAGCCAAGCAGGGGGAGGCTACACCTTC.